This T cell receptor beta chain comes out of a study of T cell clonotyping in hematopoietic cell transplantation. The table came from immunoSEQ multiplex PCR; TCRdb's copy has only in-frame clones and leaves some out. The data contain about 36,000 clones, 85% to 95% of them singletons. Time point reported: recipient sample about 28 days before transplant, after cytoreduction. The germline V gene encodes CDR1 MDHEN and CDR2 SYDVKM. CDR3 length: 15 amino acids. Between the trimmed V and J ends, which lost 9 bases and 0 bases, there was a span of 14 bases. The chain combines TRBV28 with TRBJ2-2; D is unresolved. The receptor comes from a man aged 40-50 years with chronic myeloid leukemia. Some clones in this sample may be carry-over from other donors' samples. Specimen: peripheral blood mononuclear cells, collected before stem cell transplant. This CDR3 reads CARQHRTANTGELFF. The DNA for the CDR3 is TGTGCCAGGCAACACCGGACGGCGAACACCGGGGAGCTGTTTTTT.